A selection of T cell receptor beta chains follows, all from one sample in a study of cytomegalovirus exposure and HLA in healthy donors. The protocol was immunoSEQ multiplex PCR, while the TCRdb copy is restricted to in-frame clones and leaves out a portion. The sample includes approximately 100,000 clones, over 60% of them seen just once. The sample comprised PBMCs. These receptors were collected from a middle-aged man in good health and CMV-seropositive. Both conserved end residues are trimmed from each CDR3. The size of a clone is reported for some rows only, either as once, few or many, or as a class for expanded clones.

size | V | CDR3
. | TRBV11-2 | ASSLKLSTEAF
. | TRBV4-1 | ASSLRGTSGRTSTDTQY
. | TRBV25-1 | ASSDLGQDTGELF
. | TRBV11-1 | ASSKRQGVDGYT
. | TRBV4-2 | ASSQGPRPADGYT
few | TRBV16 | ASSSQAGARTPLH
. | TRBV6-5 | ASSLLDRGPGYT
. | TRBV27 | ASSLLGGNTIY
. | TRBV28 | ASSFGRASYNEQF
. | TRBV28 | ASSERGPNSPLH
. | TRBV16 | ASSQSRTGSSYEQY
. | TRBV25-1 | ASSVRVPHQPQH
. | TRBV7-9 | ASSYEQGIQF
. | TRBV7-2 | ASSLGLAGGPQETQY
. | TRBV19 | ASTDRAKPQH
. | TRBV7-3 | ASSPKSRGLMSSETQY
. | TRBV2 | ASRPPVGGHTEAF
. | TRBV7-9 | ASSLRGRSTDTQY
once | TRBV10-3 | AISGTSDTGELF
. | TRBV4-1 | ASSPGRGGGAVRGETQY
once | TRBV2 | ASMQLGEGYEQY
. | TRBV9 | ASSPDIGWGNTIY
. | TRBV10-3 | AISESTGSSTDTQY
. | TRBV6-5 | ASRMGLANYEQY
. | TRBV5-4 | ASSDSGDGKDTQY
. | TRBV7-2 | ASSLAGQGGGYT
. | TRBV9 | ASSTRPGRTYEQY
. | TRBV7-7 | AIGTGGSGYT
. | TRBV2 | ASSESQAYEQY
. | TRBV7-9 | ASSRSFTSEKLF
. | TRBV4-1 | ASSQSEQGLPLH
. | TRBV21-1 | ASSKGRGLAGALFGELF
. | TRBV19 | ASTMLVGGNQPQH
. | TRBV11-1 | ASSLTTGGNQPQH
once | TRBV2 | ASSVTRDRESNEQF
. | TRBV9 | ASSVGRGNLGIDTQY
. | TRBV5-1 | ASSYGQGATDTQY
many | TRBV5-6 | ASSLGGSRSVEQY
. | TRBV7-2 | ASSPGLAGARRLQETQY
. | TRBV7-9 | ASSLEVGTGFREQY
. | TRBV5-1 | ASSSRTGGYNEQF